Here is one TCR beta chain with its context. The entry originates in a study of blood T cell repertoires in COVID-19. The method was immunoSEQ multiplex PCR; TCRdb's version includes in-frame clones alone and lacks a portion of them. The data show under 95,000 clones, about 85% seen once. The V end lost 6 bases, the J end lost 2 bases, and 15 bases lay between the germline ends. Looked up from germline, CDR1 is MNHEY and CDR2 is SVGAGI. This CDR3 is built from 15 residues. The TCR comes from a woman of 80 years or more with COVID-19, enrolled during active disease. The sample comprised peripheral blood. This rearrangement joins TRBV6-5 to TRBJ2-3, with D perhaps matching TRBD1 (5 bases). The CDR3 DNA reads TGTGCCAGCAGAGGTCTAGGGGATCCCACAGATACGCAGTATTTT. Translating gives CASRGLGDPTDTQYF.